This entry concerns a single T cell receptor (beta chain). Its target antigen remains unknown. Qualities for individual bases were not recorded, and no much larger clone is one base off. The CDR3 regions of human TCRbeta chains were subjected to immunosequencing. Processing in the source paper ran as follows. TCRs in the repertoires were compared against a reference library of SARS-CoV-2-specific TCRs that had been generated with the MIRA antigen-specificity platform. Breadth was defined as the fraction of unique TCRs that were SARS-CoV-2-associated. Depth was defined as the fraction of total T cells that were SARS-CoV-2-associated. Using the MIRA data, every spike-specific TCR was mapped to the spike region that the TCR reacted to and assigned to either a CD4 or a CD8 class. Log10-transformed breadth and depth values were compared by one-way ANOVA with Sidak's multiple comparisons tests. Entries here come from immuneACCESS through TCRdb and include only in-frame sequences with V and J called. Some clones fail to appear in such tables; in the studies checked, an unresolved V gene covers under half of the shortfall, and the cause of the remainder is unknown. That table is the source of V, J and clone size, and D and trimming were worked out from the DNA. For this sample the table gives over 25,000 clones, of which 92% were detected only once. Over 7% of the sample is held by the ten biggest clonotypes.

This sample is drawn from a study of T cell responses to AZD1222 COVID-19 vaccine (dated by TCRdb to the early 2020s). Regarding the complete study: TCR sequencing covered fewer than 250 trial participants: roughly 200 given two doses of AZD1222 and approximately 26 given two doses of MenACWY control vaccine. Trial participants were enrolled into age subgroups of 18-55, 56-69 and 70-plus years, which contained around 150, 29 and 61 TCR-sequenced participants, respectively. On the study overall, not on this receptor specifically: Nearly half of unique spike-specific TCRs reportedly recognized epitopes outside regions mutated in the B.1.351 and B.1.1.7 variants. Conclusions about previously exposed vaccinees were limited because only six AZD1222 recipients were SARS-CoV-2 seropositive at baseline. Most participants were white British and females outnumbered males, and the authors suggested that clonal diversity may have been underestimated. CD4 TCRs associated with the vaccine covered the entire spike protein, and the dominant responses were in regions 160-218 and 743-854. In the small 56-69-year group, the increase in depth fell short of significance, most likely because of low power. Spike-specific TCR breadth and depth rose significantly after two AZD1222 doses compared with day 0 and with MenACWY recipients. Because no day 14 peak-response samples were available, the repertoires could be characterized only after the peak T cell response.

In the germline V gene (reference sequence), CDR1 corresponds to LNHDA and CDR2 to SQIVND. Germline trimming: 7 bases from V, 8 bases from J; junction bases outside gene matches: 5. From the cysteine through the phenylalanine, the CDR3 covers 12 amino acids. The retained sequence is limited to the CDR3, 36 bases, with the frame set at the first base. According to the study, the label for this sample's time point signals: about 28 days (+/-7) after the second vaccine dose. AZD1222 recipients whose second dose came at about 4 weeks and those whose second dose came at about 12 weeks were combined into one group, since spike-specific TCR depth and breadth did not differ between the two schedules. Vaccinee samples were obtained from the UK trials COV001 and COV002, which included a single-blind randomized controlled phase 2/3 trial of AZD1222 (ChAdOx1 nCoV-19) in healthy adults. For TCRbeta chain sequencing, PBMC samples from trial participants were taken at day 0 and at day 28 after the second dose.

The chain joins TRBV19 to TRBJ2-1, and TRBD2 aligns with 7 junction nucleotides. This specimen was peripheral blood, taken 28 days after the second AZD1222 dose. The clonotype originates from an adult who received the AZD1222 COVID-19 vaccine. DNA sequence: TGTGCCAGTACCGGGGGGAACTATGAGCAGTTCTTC. It specifies CASTGGNYEQFF.